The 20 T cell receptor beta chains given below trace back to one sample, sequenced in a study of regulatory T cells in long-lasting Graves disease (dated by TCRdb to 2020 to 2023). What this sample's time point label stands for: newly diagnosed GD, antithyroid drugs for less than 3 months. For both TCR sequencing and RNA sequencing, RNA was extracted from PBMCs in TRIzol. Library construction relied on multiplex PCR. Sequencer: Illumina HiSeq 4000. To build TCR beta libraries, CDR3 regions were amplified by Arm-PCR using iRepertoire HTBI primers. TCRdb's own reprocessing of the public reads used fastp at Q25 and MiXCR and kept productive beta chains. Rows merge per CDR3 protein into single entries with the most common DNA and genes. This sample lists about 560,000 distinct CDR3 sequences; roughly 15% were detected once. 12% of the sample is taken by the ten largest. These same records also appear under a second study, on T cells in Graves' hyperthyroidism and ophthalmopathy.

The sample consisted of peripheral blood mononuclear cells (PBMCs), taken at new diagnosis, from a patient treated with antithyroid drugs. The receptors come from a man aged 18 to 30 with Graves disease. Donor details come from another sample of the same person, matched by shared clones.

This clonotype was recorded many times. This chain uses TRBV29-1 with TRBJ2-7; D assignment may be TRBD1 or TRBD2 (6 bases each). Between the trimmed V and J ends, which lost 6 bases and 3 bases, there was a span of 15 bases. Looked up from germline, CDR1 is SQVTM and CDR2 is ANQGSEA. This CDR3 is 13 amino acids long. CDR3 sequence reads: CSVVPGANYEQYF. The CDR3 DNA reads TGCAGCGTCGTTCCGGGGGCTAACTACGAGCAGTACTTC.

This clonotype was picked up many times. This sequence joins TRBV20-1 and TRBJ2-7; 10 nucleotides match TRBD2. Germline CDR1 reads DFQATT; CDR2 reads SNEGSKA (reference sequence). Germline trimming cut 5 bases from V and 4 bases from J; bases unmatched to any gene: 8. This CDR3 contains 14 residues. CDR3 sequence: CSAGSGTSEYEQYF. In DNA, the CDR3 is TGCAGTGCTGGATCCGGGACTAGCGAATACGAGCAGTACTTC.

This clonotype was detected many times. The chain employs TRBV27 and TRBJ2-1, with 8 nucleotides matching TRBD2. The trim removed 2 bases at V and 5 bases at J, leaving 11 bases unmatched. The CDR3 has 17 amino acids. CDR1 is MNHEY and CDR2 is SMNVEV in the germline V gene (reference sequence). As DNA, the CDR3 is TGTGCCAGCAGTTTAAGTTCGGCTGGGACTAGGCACAATGAGCAGTTCTTC. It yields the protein CASSLSSAGTRHNEQFF.

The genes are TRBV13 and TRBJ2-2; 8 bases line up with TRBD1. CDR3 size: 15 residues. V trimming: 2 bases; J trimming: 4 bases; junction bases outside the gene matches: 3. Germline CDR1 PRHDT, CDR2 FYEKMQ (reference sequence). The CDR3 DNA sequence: TGTGCCAGCAGCTTAAGGACAGGGCTCACCGGGGAGCTGTTTTTT. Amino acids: CASSLRTGLTGELFF.

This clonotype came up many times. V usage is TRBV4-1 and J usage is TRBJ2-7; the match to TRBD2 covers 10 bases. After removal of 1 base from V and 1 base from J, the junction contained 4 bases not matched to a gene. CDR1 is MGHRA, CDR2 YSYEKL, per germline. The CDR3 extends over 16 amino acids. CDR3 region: CASSQGPSGGSYEQYF. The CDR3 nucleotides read TGCGCCAGCAGCCAAGGCCCTAGCGGGGGTTCCTACGAGCAGTACTTC.

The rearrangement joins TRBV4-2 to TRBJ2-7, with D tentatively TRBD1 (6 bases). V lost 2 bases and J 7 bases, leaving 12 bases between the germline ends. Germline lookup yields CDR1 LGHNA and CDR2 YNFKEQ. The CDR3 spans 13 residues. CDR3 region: CASSQYLDREQYF. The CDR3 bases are TGTGCCAGCAGCCAATACCTCGACAGGGAGCAGTACTTC.

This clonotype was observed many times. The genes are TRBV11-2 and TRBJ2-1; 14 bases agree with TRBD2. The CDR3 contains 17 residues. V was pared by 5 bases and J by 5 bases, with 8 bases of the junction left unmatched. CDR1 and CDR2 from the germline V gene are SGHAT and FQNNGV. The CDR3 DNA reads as TGTGCCAGCAGCCCCGGGACTAGCGGGAGCAGCGACAATGAGCAGTTCTTC. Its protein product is CASSPGTSGSSDNEQFF.

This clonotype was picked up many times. CDR3 nucleotides: TGTGCCAGCAGACGACAGGGATCAACTGAAGCTTTCTTT. Protein: CASRRQGSTEAFF. This chain connects TRBV6-1 to TRBJ1-1; 7 bases agree with TRBD1. V was pared by 6 bases and J by 5 bases, with 6 bases of the junction left unmatched. The CDR3 extends over 13 amino acids. Looked up from germline, CDR1 is MNHNS and CDR2 is SASEGT.

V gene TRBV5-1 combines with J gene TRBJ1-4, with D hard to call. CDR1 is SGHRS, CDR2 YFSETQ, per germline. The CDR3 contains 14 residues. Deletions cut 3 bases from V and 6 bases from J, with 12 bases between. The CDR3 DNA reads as TGCGCCAGCAGCTCTCTCCGACCGGATGAAAAACTGTTTTTT. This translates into CASSSLRPDEKLFF. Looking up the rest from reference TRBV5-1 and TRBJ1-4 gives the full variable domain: KAGVTQTPRYLIKTRGQQVTLSCSPISGHRSVSWYQQTPGQGLQFLFEYFSETQRNKGNFPGRFSGRQFSNSRSEMNVSTLELGDSALYLCASSSLRPDEKLFFGSGTQLSVL.

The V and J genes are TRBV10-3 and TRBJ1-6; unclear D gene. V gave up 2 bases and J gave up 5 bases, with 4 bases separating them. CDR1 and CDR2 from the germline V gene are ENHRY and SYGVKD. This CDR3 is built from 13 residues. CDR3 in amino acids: CAISEDNNSPLHF. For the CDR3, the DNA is TGTGCCATCAGTGAGGACAATAATTCACCCCTCCACTTT.

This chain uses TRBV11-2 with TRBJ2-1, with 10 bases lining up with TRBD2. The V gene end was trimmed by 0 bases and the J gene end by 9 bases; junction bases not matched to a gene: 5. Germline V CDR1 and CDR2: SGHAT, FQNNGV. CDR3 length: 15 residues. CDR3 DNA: TGTGCCAGCAGCTTAGAGAGCGGGAGGGCTAGTGAGCAGTTCTTC. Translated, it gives CASSLESGRASEQFF.

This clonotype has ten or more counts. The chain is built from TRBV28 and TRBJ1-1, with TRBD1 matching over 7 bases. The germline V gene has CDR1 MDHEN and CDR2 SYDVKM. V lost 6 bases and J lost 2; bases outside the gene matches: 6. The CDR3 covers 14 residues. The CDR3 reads CASSSGQPNTEAFF. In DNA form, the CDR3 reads TGTGCCAGCAGCTCGGGACAGCCTAACACTGAAGCTTTCTTT.

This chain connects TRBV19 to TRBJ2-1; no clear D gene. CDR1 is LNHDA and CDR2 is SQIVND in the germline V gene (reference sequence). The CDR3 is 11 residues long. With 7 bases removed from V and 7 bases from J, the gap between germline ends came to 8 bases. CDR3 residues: CASIGRNEQFF. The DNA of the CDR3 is TGTGCCAGTATTGGGCGGAATGAGCAGTTCTTC.

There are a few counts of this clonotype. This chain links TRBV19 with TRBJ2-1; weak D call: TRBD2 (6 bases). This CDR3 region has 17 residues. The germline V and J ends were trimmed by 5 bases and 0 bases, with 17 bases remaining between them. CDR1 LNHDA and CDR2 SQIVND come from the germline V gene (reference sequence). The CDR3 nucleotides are TGTGCCAGTAGTCCCCTTTCCGCGGGGACCTCCTACAATGAGCAGTTCTTC. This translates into CASSPLSAGTSYNEQFF.

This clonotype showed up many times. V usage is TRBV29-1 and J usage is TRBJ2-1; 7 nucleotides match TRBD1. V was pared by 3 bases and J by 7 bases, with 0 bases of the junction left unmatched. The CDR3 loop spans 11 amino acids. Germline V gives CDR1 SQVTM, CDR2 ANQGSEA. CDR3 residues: CSVDRGNEQFF. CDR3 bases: TGCAGCGTTGACAGGGGGAATGAGCAGTTCTTC.

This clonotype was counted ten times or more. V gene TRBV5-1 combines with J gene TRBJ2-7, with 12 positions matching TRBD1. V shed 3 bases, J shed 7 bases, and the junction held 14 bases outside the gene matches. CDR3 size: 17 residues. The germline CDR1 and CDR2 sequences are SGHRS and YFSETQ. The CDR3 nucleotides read TGCGCCAGCAGCTACGGTACCCCGGGACAGGGGGCTCGGGAGCAGTACTTC. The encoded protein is CASSYGTPGQGAREQYF. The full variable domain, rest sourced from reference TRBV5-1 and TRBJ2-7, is KAGVTQTPRYLIKTRGQQVTLSCSPISGHRSVSWYQQTPGQGLQFLFEYFSETQRNKGNFPGRFSGRQFSNSRSEMNVSTLELGDSALYLCASSYGTPGQGAREQYFGPGTRLTVT.

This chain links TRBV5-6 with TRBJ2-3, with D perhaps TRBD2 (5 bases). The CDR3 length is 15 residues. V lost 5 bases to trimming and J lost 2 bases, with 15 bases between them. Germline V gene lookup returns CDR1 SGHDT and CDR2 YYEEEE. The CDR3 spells CASRGPGIPTDTQYF. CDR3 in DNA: TGTGCCAGCAGGGGCCCCGGGATCCCCACAGATACGCAGTATTTT.

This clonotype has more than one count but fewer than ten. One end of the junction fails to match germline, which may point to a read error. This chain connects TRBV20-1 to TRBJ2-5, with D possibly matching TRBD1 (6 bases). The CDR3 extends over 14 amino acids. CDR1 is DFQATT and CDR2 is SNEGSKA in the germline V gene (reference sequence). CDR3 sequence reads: CSASQGLGQETQHF. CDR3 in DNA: TGCAGTGCTTCACAGGGCTTGGGGCAAGAGACCCAGCACTTC.

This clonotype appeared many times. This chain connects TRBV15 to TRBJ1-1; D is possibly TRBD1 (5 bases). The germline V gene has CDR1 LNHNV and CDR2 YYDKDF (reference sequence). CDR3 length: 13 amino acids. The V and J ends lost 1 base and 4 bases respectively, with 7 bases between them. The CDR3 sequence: CATSRGGGTEAFF. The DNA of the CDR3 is TGTGCCACCAGCAGAGGGGGCGGCACTGAAGCTTTCTTT.

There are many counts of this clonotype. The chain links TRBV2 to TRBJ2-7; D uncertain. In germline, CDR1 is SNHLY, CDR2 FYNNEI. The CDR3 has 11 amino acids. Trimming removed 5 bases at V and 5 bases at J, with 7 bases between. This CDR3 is CASSPVHEQYF. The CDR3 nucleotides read TGTGCCAGCAGTCCCGTCCACGAGCAGTACTTC.